The 30 T cell receptor beta chains listed next were all sequenced from one sample in a study of T cells after yellow fever vaccination. MiXCR, applied by TCRdb to the 5' RACE reads, yields one record per CDR3 protein. The sample holds more than 250,000 distinct CDR3 sequences, 6.8% seen once. Sequenced here: PBMCs, sampled 45 days after the first yellow fever vaccination. These receptors were obtained from a man between 18 and 35 years old who received the YFV17D yellow fever vaccine.

This chain uses TRBV7-2 with TRBJ2-5; D gene unclear. Trimming took 4 bases from V and 7 from J, leaving 10 bases between them. Germline V gene data show CDR1 as SGHTA and CDR2 as FQGNSA. CDR3 length: 12 amino acids. The chain's CDR3 is CASSSKWGTQYF. CDR3 DNA sequence: TGTGCCAGCAGCTCCAAGTGGGGGACCCAGTACTTC.

In this sample, this clonotype turned up a few times. This sequence joins TRBV7-9 and TRBJ1-1; TRBD1 aligns across 9 bases. The CDR3 has 16 amino acids. The germline V gene encodes CDR1 SEHNR and CDR2 FQNEAQ (reference sequence). J gave up 4 bases and V 5 bases, and 11 bases lay outside the gene matches. The DNA for the CDR3 is TGTGCCAGCAGCCCGGGACAGGGAAAGCAGCGCACTGAAGCTTTCTTT. This codes for CASSPGQGKQRTEAFF.

This clonotype occurred many times. This sequence joins TRBV27 and TRBJ1-1, with a weak D call TRBD1 (5 bases). The CDR3 loop spans 14 amino acids. Germline assignment: CDR1 MNHEY and CDR2 SMNVEV (reference sequence). V was cut by 8 bases and J by 1 base, with 14 bases left in between. CDR3 nucleotides: TGTGCCAGCTCCTGGGGGGACCAGAACACTGAAGCTTTCTTT. Translated, it gives CASSWGDQNTEAFF.

This clonotype was seen many times. The chain carries TRBV12-3 or TRBV12-4 and TRBJ2-2; tentatively, D is TRBD1 or TRBD2 (6 bases each). The CDR3 contains 14 residues. Trimming pared 7 bases from V and 7 bases from J, leaving 16 bases between. The CDR3 loop reads CASKIGRGHGELFF. The CDR3 nucleotides are TGTGCCAGCAAAATAGGTCGGGGGCACGGGGAGCTGTTTTTT.

This chain links TRBV7-9 with TRBJ1-2; the D gene is possibly TRBD1 (5 bases). V lost 4 bases to trimming and J lost 4 bases, with 13 bases between them. The CDR3 has 14 amino acids. The V gene's germline CDR1 is SEHNR and CDR2 FQNEAQ (reference sequence). This CDR3 reads CASSSLGVFYGYTF. The CDR3 DNA reads TGTGCCAGCAGCTCGCTGGGGGTCTTCTATGGCTACACCTTC.

This clonotype came up many times. The J gene is TRBJ2-1, the V gene TRBV14; D possibly corresponds to TRBD2 (7 bases). The V and J ends lost 2 bases and 0 bases respectively, with 11 bases between them. The germline gives CDR1 SGHDN, CDR2 FVKESK. The CDR3 extends over 16 amino acids. The CDR3 loop is CASSQTGGSSYNEQFF. The CDR3 DNA is TGTGCCAGCAGCCAAACGGGGGGCAGCTCCTACAATGAGCAGTTCTTC. Combining the CDR3 with reference TRBV14 and TRBJ2-1 gives the whole variable domain EAGVTQFPSHSVIEKGQTVTLRCDPISGHDNLYWYRRVMGKEIKFLLHFVKESKQDESGMPNNRFLAERTGGTYSTLKVQPAELEDSGVYFCASSQTGGSSYNEQFFGPGTRLTVL.

The CDR3 loop reads CASSPRTGSDEQYF. As DNA, the CDR3 is TGCGCCAGCAGCCCACGGACAGGGTCGGACGAGCAGTACTTC. V and J are TRBV5-1 and TRBJ2-7; 8 bases match TRBD1. The CDR3 is 14 residues long. V lost 4 bases, J lost 5 bases, and 8 bases stayed unmatched. The V gene's germline CDR1 is SGHRS and CDR2 YFSETQ.

This clonotype was recorded a few times. The chain employs TRBV11-2 and TRBJ2-1, with TRBD2 matching 11 bases. Germline CDR1 is SGHAT and CDR2 is FQNNGV. This CDR3 has 17 residues. The ends lost 0 bases at V and 5 bases at J; junction bases unmatched: 6. The CDR3 loop reads CASSLEGASGGHNEQFF. As DNA, the CDR3 is TGTGCCAGCAGCTTAGAAGGGGCTAGCGGGGGGCACAATGAGCAGTTCTTC.

This clonotype was detected many times. This chain links TRBV28 with TRBJ2-7, with D possibly being TRBD1 (6 bases). The V gene's germline CDR1 is MDHEN and CDR2 SYDVKM. The CDR3 is made up of 14 amino acids. V shed 5 bases and J shed 7 bases, with 18 bases lying between them. CDR3 amino acids: CASSPTSYTGEQYV. In nucleotides, the CDR3 is TGTGCCAGCAGTCCTACTTCCTATACAGGGGAGCAGTACGTC.

This clonotype has only a few counts. V usage is TRBV6-2 or TRBV6-3 and J usage is TRBJ1-5; 7 bases fit TRBD1. V lost 6 bases, J lost 0 bases, and 8 bases stayed unmatched. CDR3 length: 16 amino acids. The germline CDR1 and CDR2 sequences are MNHEY and SVGEGT. The chain's CDR3 is CASSRPTGLSNQPQHF. As DNA, the CDR3 is TGTGCCAGCAGCCGCCCGACAGGGCTTAGCAATCAGCCCCAGCATTTT.

This chain joins TRBV5-4 and TRBJ2-1, with a weak D call TRBD2 (5 bases). V was clipped by 4 bases and J by 4 bases, with 9 bases between them. The CDR3 sequence is 13 residues long. The V gene's germline CDR1 is SGHNT and CDR2 YYREEE (reference sequence). The DNA of the CDR3 is TGTGCCAGCAGCCTGGGAGAATACAATGAGCAGTTCTTC. Translation gives CASSLGEYNEQFF.

This clonotype has more than one count but fewer than ten. The chain joins TRBV5-1 to TRBJ1-1, with D hard to call. The V gene's germline CDR1 is SGHRS and CDR2 YFSETQ. The V end lost 4 bases, the J end lost 1 base, and 14 bases lay between the germline ends. The CDR3 extends over 15 amino acids. The CDR3 here is CASSLMTGQNTEAFF. DNA for the CDR3: TGCGCCAGCAGCCTCATGACCGGCCAGAACACTGAAGCTTTCTTT.

The sample holds many counts of this clonotype. The chain carries TRBV6-2 or TRBV6-3 and TRBJ1-1, with D uncertain. From germline, CDR1 is MNHEY and CDR2 SVGEGT. The CDR3 totals 14 residues. V gave up 2 bases and J gave up 3 bases, with 10 bases separating them. CDR3 sequence: CASSYRQFYTEAFF. The DNA for the CDR3 is TGTGCCAGCAGTTACCGTCAGTTCTACACTGAAGCTTTCTTT.

This chain connects TRBV7-2 to TRBJ2-3; 7 nucleotides align to TRBD2. The V and J ends lost 6 bases and 4 bases, in that order; junction bases with no gene match: 13. Germline-derived CDR1 and CDR2 are SGHTA and FQGNSA. This CDR3 has 16 amino acids. This CDR3 reads CASRGRYRGVPDTQYF. In DNA form, the CDR3 reads TGTGCCAGCAGGGGCCGATATCGGGGGGTCCCAGATACGCAGTATTTT.

The chain uses TRBV9 and TRBJ2-5; 7 nucleotides align to TRBD1. The CDR3 runs 15 residues. Trimming at V came to 2 bases and at J to 4 bases, leaving 8 bases not matched to a gene. From germline, CDR1 is SGDLS and CDR2 YYNGEE. The CDR3 is CASSVGYRGAETQYF. The CDR3 DNA sequence: TGTGCCAGCAGCGTGGGTTACAGGGGTGCAGAGACCCAGTACTTC.

The rearrangement joins TRBV11-2 to TRBJ2-5; D may correspond to TRBD1 or TRBD2 (5 bases each). CDR3 length equals 14 residues. V lost 5 bases, J lost 5 bases, and 15 bases lay in between. From germline, CDR1 is SGHAT and CDR2 FQNNGV. The CDR3 sequence is CASSVGRELETQYF. For the CDR3, the DNA is TGTGCCAGCAGCGTAGGCAGGGAGTTGGAGACCCAGTACTTC.

This rearrangement joins TRBV28 to TRBJ1-1; D may be TRBD1 (5 bases). The germline CDR1 and CDR2 sequences are MDHEN and SYDVKM. This CDR3 is 15 amino acids long. The V gene lost 3 bases and the J gene lost 4 bases, with 15 bases spanning the gap. CDR3 sequence (DNA): TGTGCCAGCAGTTTTTTGGGGGAAGTATTCACTGAAGCTTTCTTT. Its protein is CASSFLGEVFTEAFF.

This clonotype has only a few counts. This rearrangement joins TRBV11-3 to TRBJ2-7; D is unresolved. The V end lost 3 bases, the J end lost 4 bases, and 1 base lay between the germline ends. The CDR3 sequence is 10 residues long. Germline CDR1 SGHNT, CDR2 YENEEA. CDR3 region: CASSFYEQYV. CDR3 DNA: TGTGCCAGCAGCTTTTACGAGCAGTACGTC.

This clonotype is medium-sized by share. V usage is TRBV5-1 and J usage is TRBJ2-2; no reliable D call. This CDR3 comprises 14 residues. Trimming stripped 3 bases from V and 2 bases from J, with 8 bases between. Germline V CDR1 and CDR2: SGHRS, YFSETQ. The CDR3 region is CASSSPTNTGELFF. CDR3 coding DNA: TGCGCCAGCAGCTCCCCCACAAACACCGGGGAGCTGTTTTTT.

V is TRBV2 and J is TRBJ1-2; 8 nucleotides line up with TRBD1. V was pared by 1 base and J by 7 bases, with 8 bases of the junction left unmatched. CDR1 is SNHLY, CDR2 FYNNEI, per germline. The CDR3 is made up of 15 amino acids. The chain's CDR3 is CASSEDRGKSGGYTF. CDR3 coding DNA: TGTGCCAGCAGTGAAGACAGGGGGAAGAGCGGTGGCTACACCTTC. Together with reference TRBV2 and TRBJ1-2, the CDR3 gives the full variable domain: EPEVTQTPSHQVTQMGQEVILRCVPISNHLYFYWYRQILGQKVEFLVSFYNNEISEKSEIFDDQFSVERPDGSNFTLKIRSTKLEDSAMYFCASSEDRGKSGGYTFGSGTRLTVV.

This clonotype was seen more than once but under ten times. The gene calls are TRBV5-1 and TRBJ2-1; D gene unclear. Trimming shortened V by 0 bases and J by 5 bases, and 6 bases separated the two germline ends. Germline-derived CDR1 and CDR2 are SGHRS and YFSETQ. The CDR3 totals 13 residues. The CDR3 here is CASSLALHNEQFF. The DNA of the CDR3 is TGCGCCAGCAGCTTGGCTCTTCACAATGAGCAGTTCTTC. Based on the CDR3 plus reference TRBV5-1 and TRBJ2-1, the full variable domain is KAGVTQTPRYLIKTRGQQVTLSCSPISGHRSVSWYQQTPGQGLQFLFEYFSETQRNKGNFPGRFSGRQFSNSRSEMNVSTLELGDSALYLCASSLALHNEQFFGPGTRLTVL.

This clonotype has only a few counts. The genes are TRBV11-1 and TRBJ2-1; 15 bases agree with TRBD2. The V gene end was trimmed by 7 bases and the J gene end by 8 bases; junction bases not matched to a gene: 9. Per germline, CDR1 SGHAT and CDR2 FQDESV (reference sequence). The CDR3 is 16 residues long. CDR3 residues: CASTWAGTSGGYEQFF. The CDR3 DNA reads as TGTGCCAGCACCTGGGCCGGGACTAGCGGGGGGTATGAGCAGTTCTTC. Full variable domain (outside the CDR3, taken from reference TRBV11-1 and TRBJ2-1): EAEVAQSPRYKITEKSQAVAFWCDPISGHATLYWYRQILGQGPELLVQFQDESVVDDSQLPKDRFSAERLKGVDSTLKIQPAELGDSAMYLCASTWAGTSGGYEQFFGPGTRLTVL.

This clonotype was detected ten times or more. The rearrangement joins TRBV12-3 or TRBV12-4 to TRBJ2-2, with 7 positions matching TRBD1. This CDR3 is built from 14 residues. The J segment lost 6 bases and the V segment lost 5 bases, leaving 6 bases of the junction unmatched. DNA for the CDR3: TGTGCCAGCAGTATAGACAGGGTCGCCGGGGAGCTGTTTTTT. This encodes CASSIDRVAGELFF.

This clonotype was found a few times. J is TRBJ1-3 and V is TRBV7-2; D is uncertain. The CDR3 covers 13 residues. Germline assignment: CDR1 SGHTA and CDR2 FQGNSA. V lost 3 bases and J lost 3, with 6 bases in between. CDR3 amino acids: CASSFRRGNTIYF. The DNA for the CDR3 is TGTGCCAGCAGCTTCCGTCGTGGAAACACCATATATTTT.

This rearrangement joins TRBV20-1 to TRBJ1-1; a possible D gene is TRBD1 (6 bases). The CDR3 has 13 amino acids. Germline lookup yields CDR1 DFQATT and CDR2 SNEGSKA (reference sequence). V was trimmed by 4 bases and J by 5 bases, leaving 14 bases between them. Here the CDR3 reads CSAKWGAGTEAFF. The CDR3 bases are TGCAGTGCTAAGTGGGGGGCCGGGACTGAAGCTTTCTTT.

As for this clonotype: With a much larger clone just one base away, this may be a read error. No conserved phenylalanine or tryptophan is present at the end of the CDR3, so a read error is the likely explanation. V is TRBV5-1 and J is TRBJ2-2, with TRBD1 matching over 11 bases. Germline V CDR1 and CDR2: SGHRS, YFSETQ. V lost 4 bases, J lost 6 bases, and 5 bases stayed unmatched. The CDR3 consists of 15 residues. CDR3: CASSARTGGAGELFL. In DNA form, the CDR3 reads TGCGCCAGCAGCGCCCGGACAGGGGGCGCCGGGGAGCTGTTTCTT.

The chain couples TRBV27 to TRBJ1-5; no reliable D call. CDR3 length equals 18 residues. Trimming stripped 4 bases from V and 0 bases from J, with 19 bases between. CDR1 and CDR2 from the germline V gene are MNHEY and SMNVEV (reference sequence). The CDR3 is CASSSSWAAISSNQPQHF. The DNA for the CDR3 is TGTGCCAGCAGTTCCTCCTGGGCAGCTATTTCTAGCAATCAGCCCCAGCATTTT.

The chain uses TRBV7-6 and TRBJ1-4, with TRBD1 matching 8 bases. From germline, CDR1 is SGHVS and CDR2 FNYEAQ. This CDR3 has 15 amino acids. The V and J ends lost 5 bases and 4 bases, in that order; junction bases with no gene match: 6. CDR3 sequence: CASSHPGQDNEKLFF. As DNA, the CDR3 is TGTGCCAGCAGCCATCCGGGACAGGATAATGAAAAACTGTTTTTT. Based on the CDR3 plus reference TRBV7-6 and TRBJ1-4, the full variable domain is GAGVSQSPRYKVTKRGQDVALRCDPISGHVSLYWYRQALGQGPEFLTYFNYEAQQDKSGLPNDRFSAERPEGSISTLTIQRTEQRDSAMYRCASSHPGQDNEKLFFGSGTQLSVL.

This clonotype was detected only a few times. The chain carries TRBV7-9 and TRBJ1-1; possibly TRBD1 for D (6 bases). CDR1 is SEHNR and CDR2 is FQNEAQ in the germline V gene (reference sequence). V was trimmed by 4 bases and J by 4 bases, leaving 13 bases between them. The CDR3 length is 14 residues. The CDR3 nucleotides read TGTGCCAGCAGCTCCGAGGGGGGGGGCACTGAAGCTTTCTTT. This encodes CASSSEGGGTEAFF.

CDR3 region: CASSLWTGPNSPLHF. In nucleotides, the CDR3 is TGCGCCAGCAGCCTCTGGACAGGGCCCAATTCACCCCTCCACTTT. This chain links TRBV4-1 with TRBJ1-6; 8 bases are shared with TRBD1. CDR3 length: 15 residues. The germline V gene encodes CDR1 MGHRA and CDR2 YSYEKL. The junction had 6 bases not matched to a gene; V was cut back by 4 bases and J by 7 bases.